These 22 T cell receptor beta chains came from one sample sequenced in a study of immune evolution from preneoplasia to lung adenocarcinoma. Libraries were prepared by immunoSEQ multiplex PCR; TCRdb keeps only in-frame clonotypes and omits some of them. The table includes 8,000 or so clones, approximately 82% detected once. Material: FFPE minimally invasive lung adenocarcinoma tissue. The receptors come from a donor aged 70 or over with lung adenocarcinoma.

The chain recombines TRBV28 with TRBJ2-3; no definite D call. V was clipped by 5 bases and J by 4 bases, with 10 bases between them. The CDR3 is 13 residues long. Germline CDR1 MDHEN, CDR2 SYDVKM. For the CDR3, the DNA is TGTGCCAGCAGTGGGCAGATCGCAGATACGCAGTATTTT. Protein sequence: CASSGQIADTQYF. Combining the CDR3 with reference TRBV28 and TRBJ2-3 gives the whole variable domain DVKVTQSSRYLVKRTGEKVFLECVQDMDHENMFWYRQDPGLGLRLIYFSYDVKMKEKGDIPEGYSVSREKKERFSLILESASTNQTSMYLCASSGQIADTQYFGPGTRLTVL.

The rearrangement links TRBV11-2 to TRBJ2-1, with 7 bases that match TRBD2. CDR3 length equals 15 residues. Germline CDR1 SGHAT, CDR2 FQNNGV. The trim removed 6 bases at V and 0 bases at J, leaving 5 bases unmatched. CDR3 amino acids: CASRPSGASYNEQFF. In DNA, the CDR3 is TGTGCCAGCAGACCGAGCGGGGCCTCCTACAATGAGCAGTTCTTC.

The CDR3 loop is CATARGTASYEQYF. The CDR3 DNA reads as TGTGCCACCGCCCGCGGGACAGCATCCTACGAGCAGTACTTC. The rearrangement links TRBV15 to TRBJ2-7, with a weak D call TRBD1 (7 bases). Looked up from germline, CDR1 is LNHNV and CDR2 is YYDKDF (reference sequence). V lost 8 bases to trimming and J lost 1 base, with 15 bases between them. This CDR3 comprises 14 residues.

The rearrangement uses TRBV14 and TRBJ2-1; D may match TRBD1 or TRBD2 (6 bases each). CDR3 length equals 15 residues. CDR1 and CDR2 (germline): SGHDN, FVKESK. Trimming removed 1 base from V and 8 bases from J, with 15 bases in between. CDR3 DNA: TGTGCCAGCAGCCAAGTGCAGGGGAGGCGGGATGAGCAGTTCTTC. As protein: CASSQVQGRRDEQFF.

The chain employs TRBV5-4 and TRBJ2-7; D remains unclear. CDR3 size: 12 residues. The V end lost 2 bases, the J end lost 4 bases, and 7 bases lay between the germline ends. The germline CDR1 and CDR2 sequences are SGHNT and YYREEE (reference sequence). CDR3 amino acids: CASSLDEYEQYF. The CDR3 DNA reads as TGTGCCAGCAGCTTAGATGAATACGAGCAGTACTTC.

The V and J genes are TRBV10-2 and TRBJ2-5; 12 bases align to TRBD2. Germline-derived CDR1 and CDR2 are WSHSY and SAAADI. The CDR3 has 15 residues. V dropped 6 bases and J dropped 5; count of bases not matched to a gene: 7. In DNA form, the CDR3 reads TGCGCCAGCAGAAGACTAGCGGGAGCCAGGGAGACCCAGTACTTC. Translation gives CASRRLAGARETQYF.

The chain employs TRBV18 and TRBJ2-1; no definite D call. The CDR3 sequence is 12 residues long. CDR1 is KGHSH and CDR2 is LQKENI in the germline V gene. V lost 1 base, J lost 9 bases, and 7 bases lay in between. CDR3 loop: CASSPQGIEQFF. For the CDR3, the DNA is TGTGCCAGCTCACCACAGGGCATTGAGCAGTTCTTC.

The genes are TRBV5-1 and TRBJ1-4; TRBD1 might be the D (6 bases). This CDR3 is built from 16 residues. Trimming pared 1 base from V and 8 bases from J, leaving 18 bases between. From germline, CDR1 is SGHRS and CDR2 YFSETQ. CDR3 nucleotides: TGCGCCAGCAGCTTGTTACCTGGGACTCAGGGGGAAAAACTGTTTTTT. This encodes CASSLLPGTQGEKLFF.

The chain employs TRBV18 and TRBJ1-5, with TRBD1 matching over 8 bases. The CDR3 length is 16 residues. From germline, CDR1 is KGHSH and CDR2 LQKENI. Trimming removed 2 bases from V and 1 base from J; junction bases left unmatched: 4. CDR3 protein: CASSPGQGSSNQPQHF. The CDR3 bases are TGTGCCAGCTCACCAGGACAGGGATCGAGCAATCAGCCCCAGCATTTT.

This clone was seen just once. The chain carries TRBV7-2 and TRBJ2-7; D remains ambiguous. Germline V gene data show CDR1 as SGHTA and CDR2 as FQGNSA. The ends were cut back, 5 bases at V and 6 bases at J, with 11 bases in the middle. This CDR3 spans 12 amino acids. The CDR3 DNA is TGTGCCAGCAGCCGCGCCCCTGCCGAGCAGTACTTC. Its protein product is CASSRAPAEQYF.

This rearrangement joins TRBV7-9 to TRBJ2-6; 10 nucleotides match TRBD1. This CDR3 is 15 amino acids long. CDR1 is SEHNR and CDR2 is FQNEAQ in the germline V gene (reference sequence). J lost 7 bases, V lost 5 bases, and 5 bases had no gene match. This CDR3 is CASSVGQGVANVLTF. The CDR3 DNA follows: TGTGCCAGCAGCGTCGGACAGGGGGTCGCCAACGTCCTGACTTTC.

This chain links TRBV6-1 with TRBJ2-7; tentative D call: TRBD2 (6 bases). The CDR3 is 13 residues long. The V gene's germline CDR1 is MNHNS and CDR2 SASEGT. V dropped 7 bases and J dropped 3 bases, with 13 bases sitting between them. CDR3 protein: CASTRDLLYEQYF. The DNA of the CDR3 is TGTGCCAGCACCCGGGACTTACTCTACGAGCAGTACTTC.

The table lists this clone with a few counts. The chain's CDR3 is CASSNRGGDGYTF. DNA for the CDR3: TGTGCCAGTAGCAACCGTGGGGGGGATGGCTACACCTTC. This chain links TRBV19 with TRBJ1-2; D might be TRBD1 (5 bases). The V and J ends lost 6 bases and 6 bases respectively, with 14 bases between them. Germline CDR1 and CDR2: LNHDA and SQIVND (reference sequence). CDR3 size: 13 residues.

This chain uses TRBV23-1 with TRBJ2-3, with TRBD1 identical over 10 bases. TRBV23-1 falls under the ORF class, with uncertain function. CDR3 size: 17 residues. Unmatched junction bases numbered 9, after V lost 2 bases and J lost 4 bases. CDR3 in amino acids: CASSQKEGQGKADTQYF. CDR3 in DNA: TGCGCCAGCAGTCAAAAAGAGGGACAGGGGAAGGCAGATACGCAGTATTTT.

The chain combines TRBV10-1 with TRBJ2-7; 12 nucleotides match TRBD1. The CDR3 is 13 amino acids. V lost 8 bases and J lost 6; bases outside the gene matches: 5. The germline V gene has CDR1 WNHNN and CDR2 SYGVQD (reference sequence). The CDR3 region has the DNA TGCGCCAGCGGGGACAGGGGGCAACTCGAGCAGTACTTC. Amino acids: CASGDRGQLEQYF.

The chain links TRBV28 to TRBJ1-2, with 8 bases that match TRBD1. The CDR3 is 14 amino acids. CDR1 is MDHEN, CDR2 SYDVKM, per germline. V shed 5 bases, J shed 8 bases, and the junction held 10 bases outside the gene matches. The CDR3 DNA reads as TGTGCCAGCAGTCCGCCAGGGGGCCGAGGGGGCTACACCTTC. It is translated as CASSPPGGRGGYTF.

This chain uses TRBV25-1 with TRBJ2-5; 12 nucleotides line up with TRBD1. V dropped 4 bases and J dropped 5; count of bases not matched to a gene: 11. Germline lookup yields CDR1 MGHDK and CDR2 SYGVNS. This CDR3 contains 17 residues. In DNA form, the CDR3 reads TGTGCCAGCAGTGCCCGACCGGGACAGGGGGCCGGTGAGACCCAGTACTTC. Its protein product is CASSARPGQGAGETQYF.

The chain joins TRBV6-1 to TRBJ2-7; D is undetermined. Germline V gene lookup returns CDR1 MNHNS and CDR2 SASEGT. V was trimmed by 1 base and J by 0 bases, leaving 13 bases between them. The CDR3 runs 16 residues. CDR3 loop: CASSEGVATPSYEQYF. In nucleotides, the CDR3 is TGTGCCAGCAGTGAAGGAGTGGCGACTCCCTCCTACGAGCAGTACTTC.

The CDR3 DNA follows: TGTGCCAGCAGCTTATCACAGAACACCGGGGAGCTGTTTTTT. Encoded protein: CASSLSQNTGELFF. V gene TRBV11-1 combines with J gene TRBJ2-2; D is undetermined. Trimming took 2 bases from V and 1 from J, leaving 5 bases between them. The length of the CDR3 is 14 residues. Germline V CDR1 and CDR2: SGHAT, FQDESV (reference sequence).

The chain combines TRBV9 with TRBJ2-7; weak D call: TRBD1 (6 bases). The V end was cut by 4 bases, the J end by 5 bases, with 19 bases between. The CDR3 contains 15 residues. Looked up from germline, CDR1 is SGDLS and CDR2 is YYNGEE. CDR3 loop: CASSPRGTFPDEQYF. The CDR3, as DNA: TGTGCCAGCAGCCCGCGAGGGACATTCCCTGACGAGCAGTACTTC.

This clone is a singleton in its sample. This rearrangement joins TRBV5-5 to TRBJ2-1; 7 nucleotides agree with TRBD1. Germline values: CDR1 SGHKS, CDR2 YYEKEE (reference sequence). V was clipped by 0 bases and J by 3 bases; unmatched bases: 6. The CDR3 totals 16 residues. CDR3 protein: CASSLEVQGYYNEQFF. In DNA, the CDR3 is TGTGCCAGCAGCTTGGAGGTACAGGGGTACTACAATGAGCAGTTCTTC.

The V gene is TRBV6-1, the J gene TRBJ2-3, with D possibly called TRBD1 or TRBD2 (5 bases each). From germline, CDR1 is MNHNS and CDR2 SASEGT. The CDR3 totals 13 residues. Trimming left V 7 bases short and J 10 bases short, with 18 bases between. The CDR3: CASNPRGVIAQYF. CDR3 coding DNA: TGTGCCAGCAATCCACGAGGGGTAATTGCGCAGTATTTT.